The entry below gives a single TCR beta chain sequence along with its context. The antigen is not known. The source of the sample is a study of vaccination effects on CD4 cells after COVID-19. In germline, CDR1 is MDHEN, CDR2 SYDVKM. The CDR3 has 14 amino acids. Between the trimmed V and J ends, which lost 6 bases and 5 bases, there was a span of 14 bases. Sequencing was performed with immunoSEQ multiplex PCR; in TCRdb, only in-frame clones are kept and a portion is missing. The sample shows around 28,000 clones, approximately 72% of them seen only once. CD4+ T cells specific for antigen were expanded with viral peptide pools by the ViraFEST assay before sequencing. A roughly ten-day culture period preceded the isolation of CD4+ T cells. Among the vaccine recipients, none had a prior SARS-CoV-2 infection, and nucleocapsid antibodies were negative. It was on days 3 and 7 that half the medium was replaced with IL-2 medium.

The genes are TRBV28 and TRBJ1-5, with D maybe TRBD1 (5 bases). The clonotype originates from a human donor who received a COVID-19 vaccine. Specimen: CD4+ T cells from PBMCs cultured with SARS-CoV-2 spike peptides, collected before COVID-19 vaccination. CDR3: CASSRRGGHQPQHF. The CDR3 region has the DNA TGTGCCAGCAGCAGGAGGGGTGGCCATCAGCCCCAGCATTTT.